The 14 T cell receptor beta chains reported below all come from one sample, sequenced in a study of blood T cell repertoires in COVID-19. Profiling relied on immunoSEQ multiplex PCR, and the TCRdb table lists in-frame clones only, not all of them. In the table there are 280,000 or so clones, nearly 90% of which are singletons. Sample: PBMCs or T cells enriched from blood (not recorded which). The source is a woman in her forties or fifties who had been exposed to COVID-19.

This sequence joins TRBV6-1 and TRBJ1-2, with TRBD1 identical over 9 bases. This CDR3 spans 16 amino acids. Germline loops: CDR1 MNHNS, CDR2 SASEGT. The ends lost 2 bases at V and 4 bases at J; junction bases unmatched: 8. CDR3 amino acids: CASSEQLGQGFYGYTF. CDR3 nucleotide sequence: TGTGCCAGCAGTGAACAATTGGGACAGGGCTTCTATGGCTACACCTTC.

The chain links TRBV28 to TRBJ2-2; D might be TRBD1 (5 bases). Per germline, CDR1 MDHEN and CDR2 SYDVKM. Trimming stripped 3 bases from V and 3 bases from J, with 14 bases between. This CDR3 region has 16 residues. In DNA form, the CDR3 reads TGTGCCAGCAGTTTTTCGGCGACAGCCTACACCGGGGAGCTGTTTTTT. Protein sequence: CASSFSATAYTGELFF.

Only one count was recorded for this clone. The gene calls are TRBV5-1 and TRBJ1-2; the match to TRBD1 covers 8 bases. The CDR3 runs 17 residues. V lost 3 bases to trimming and J lost 8 bases; unmatched junction nucleotides: 18. Germline CDR1 and CDR2: SGHRS and YFSETQ. CDR3 sequence reads: CASSSGQGALSLYGYTF. CDR3 coding DNA: TGCGCCAGCAGCTCCGGACAGGGTGCCCTCTCCTTGTACGGCTACACCTTC.

The V call is TRBV19, the J call TRBJ1-5, with D possibly matching TRBD1 (6 bases). V was clipped by 3 bases and J by 6 bases, with 12 bases between them. The germline CDR1 and CDR2 sequences are LNHDA and SQIVND (reference sequence). The CDR3 spans 14 residues. The CDR3 DNA sequence: TGTGCCAGTAGTATGGAAGGGGGTGGTCAGCCCCAGCATTTT. This codes for CASSMEGGGQPQHF.

The rearrangement uses TRBV10-3 and TRBJ2-7; D possibly corresponds to TRBD1 (5 bases). The CDR3 is 14 residues long. Germline V gene data show CDR1 as ENHRY and CDR2 as SYGVKD. V was pared by 6 bases and J by 0 bases, with 12 bases between. This CDR3 reads CAIRDSSASYEQYF. CDR3 DNA: TGTGCCATCAGAGACAGTTCTGCCTCCTACGAGCAGTACTTC.

The chain has TRBV28 and TRBJ2-5, with 8 bases that match TRBD2. After removal of 5 bases from V and 3 bases from J, the junction contained 14 bases not matched to a gene. The CDR3 has 17 amino acids. CDR1 and CDR2 from the germline V gene are MDHEN and SYDVKM. The CDR3 region is CASSISPGRGVKETQYF. Here the CDR3 DNA reads TGTGCCAGCAGTATTAGTCCCGGGCGGGGGGTTAAAGAGACCCAGTACTTC.

The chain couples TRBV28 to TRBJ1-2, with D perhaps matching TRBD1 (5 bases). The germline V gene has CDR1 MDHEN and CDR2 SYDVKM. This CDR3 comprises 14 residues. Trimming removed 9 bases from V and 3 bases from J, with 17 bases in between. CDR3 nucleotide sequence: TGTGCCAGTATACGGGGGGGTAGCGACTATGGCTACACCTTC. Translation gives CASIRGGSDYGYTF.

CDR3 in amino acids: CSVLSGGSNQPQHF. CDR3 DNA sequence: TGCAGCGTCCTGTCGGGGGGCAGCAATCAGCCCCAGCATTTT. This rearrangement joins TRBV29-1 to TRBJ1-5; a weak D match, TRBD1 (6 bases). CDR1 is SQVTM and CDR2 is ANQGSEA in the germline V gene. Between the trimmed V and J ends, which lost 6 bases and 1 base, there was a span of 13 bases. CDR3 length: 14 residues.

This clone was seen ten or more times. CDR3 protein: CASSLTGDQPQHF. In nucleotides, the CDR3 is TGTGCCAGCAGCTTGACAGGGGATCAGCCCCAGCATTTT. The V call is TRBV7-9, the J call TRBJ1-5, with 8 positions matching TRBD1. There are 13 residues in the CDR3. Germline V gene data show CDR1 as SEHNR and CDR2 as FQNEAQ (reference sequence). The trim removed 3 bases at V and 5 bases at J, leaving 0 bases unmatched.

J is TRBJ2-7 and V is TRBV5-1; 8 bases are a match to TRBD2. CDR3 length: 14 residues. CDR1 is SGHRS, CDR2 YFSETQ, per germline. Unmatched junction bases numbered 8, after V lost 4 bases and J lost 5 bases. This chain's CDR3 is CASSSRPGGNEQYF. In DNA, the CDR3 is TGCGCCAGCAGCAGCCGTCCGGGGGGGAACGAGCAGTACTTC.

J is TRBJ1-5 and V is TRBV4-2; 8 nucleotides agree with TRBD1. CDR3 length: 15 residues. J lost 9 bases, V lost 0 bases, and 7 bases had no gene match. Germline values: CDR1 LGHNA, CDR2 YNFKEQ. In nucleotides, the CDR3 is TGTGCCAGCAGCCAAGATACAGGGGGGACTATGCCCCAGCATTTT. Translating it yields CASSQDTGGTMPQHF.

The chain uses TRBV7-9 and TRBJ1-2; 9 nucleotides match TRBD1. The CDR3 is made up of 17 amino acids. CDR1 SEHNR and CDR2 FQNEAQ come from the germline V gene (reference sequence). With 4 bases clipped from V and 4 bases from J, the junction kept 13 bases outside the gene matches. The CDR3 bases are TGTGCCAGCAGCTCGTACGAAAACAGGGGGCGTAGCTATGGCTACACCTTC. Its protein product is CASSSYENRGRSYGYTF.

V is TRBV5-1 and J is TRBJ2-3, with TRBD2 matching 14 bases. V gave up 1 base and J gave up 2 bases; unmatched junction bases: 3. The CDR3 has 17 residues. In germline, CDR1 is SGHRS, CDR2 YFSETQ. The CDR3, as DNA: TGCGCCAGCAGCTTGTGGACTAGCGGGGGGTACACAGATACGCAGTATTTT. It is translated as CASSLWTSGGYTDTQYF. Together with reference TRBV5-1 and TRBJ2-3, the CDR3 gives the full variable domain: KAGVTQTPRYLIKTRGQQVTLSCSPISGHRSVSWYQQTPGQGLQFLFEYFSETQRNKGNFPGRFSGRQFSNSRSEMNVSTLELGDSALYLCASSLWTSGGYTDTQYFGPGTRLTVL.

This sequence joins TRBV19 and TRBJ2-5, with D maybe TRBD2 (7 bases). V was shortened by 6 bases and J by 4 bases, with 21 bases between the two germline ends. This CDR3 contains 16 residues. Germline values: CDR1 LNHDA, CDR2 SQIVND (reference sequence). The CDR3 sequence: CASSRGGASSGETQYF. The CDR3 DNA follows: TGTGCCAGTAGCCGTGGGGGGGCTAGTTCGGGAGAGACCCAGTACTTC.